The source of this T cell receptor (beta chain) is a study of cytomegalovirus exposure and HLA in healthy donors. Whole-study results and caveats: Later analysis placed DRB1 highest and HLA-C lowest in TCR association rates, which differed by HLA locus. According to a later analysis, most TCR beta chains associated with CMV appeared HLA-restricted. Presence/absence analysis assumed near-uniform sequencing depth across donors.

With 60 Vbeta and 13 Jbeta primers, the PCR was carried out. As handled by the study authors: As a later analysis found, there were 70 million to 90 million unique TCR beta chains, of which roughly 11 million were shared. Profiling relied on immunoSEQ multiplex PCR, and the TCRdb table lists in-frame clones only, not all of them. Clone size and the V and J calls come from that table; the DNA yielded D and trimming. The table lists some 54,000 clones, around 70% of them singletons, with about 3.1% in the top ten. Germline-derived CDR1 and CDR2 are SGHTA and FQGNSA. CDR3 length: 14 residues. The trim removed 3 bases at V and 4 bases at J, leaving 5 bases unmatched. About this clone: The antigen remains unidentified.

The chain combines TRBV7-2 with TRBJ2-7, with 8 bases that match TRBD1. This TCR came from a man younger than 35 in good health and CMV-seronegative. The sequenced material came from PBMCs. CDR3 loop: CASSLSRGRYEQYF. CDR3 DNA: TGTGCCAGCAGCTTGTCCAGGGGGCGGTACGAGCAGTACTTC.